This entry concerns a single T cell receptor (beta chain). Other DNA sequences in the sample encode the same CDR3. This entry comes from a study of blood T cell repertoires in COVID-19. The V segment lost 2 bases and the J segment 6 bases; nucleotides outside the gene matches: 1. Per the germline V gene, CDR1 is SGHRS and CDR2 is YFSETQ. This CDR3 comprises 13 residues. TCRdb's table, derived via immunoSEQ multiplex PCR, lists solely in-frame clones and lacks some. The table has some 270,000 clones, roughly 80% seen once. The chain links TRBV5-1 to TRBJ1-1, with 10 bases matching TRBD1. This TCR derives from a man aged 50-59 years who had recovered from COVID-19. The material sequenced was PBMCs or T cells enriched from blood (not recorded which). The CDR3 DNA sequence: TGCGCCAGCAGCTTAGACAGGGGGCCTGAAGCTTTCTTT. This gives the protein CASSLDRGPEAFF.